This T cell receptor (beta chain) was observed in a study of vaccination and CD4 T cells after COVID-19. As for the study in general: Six males and four females, two Hispanic, made up the convalescents. Overall study findings and caveats: Detection of a median around 86% of reactive clones in convalescent patients was confined to the period after vaccination.

The treatment: approximately nine-day PBMC culture with coronavirus spike peptide pools or control peptides (ViraFEST assay). Once cultured about eleven days, CD4+ T cells underwent isolation by negative selection. Sequence data for DNA of cultured CD4+ T cells were generated by the Oncomine TCR Beta short-read assay. The genomic DNA was obtained from cultured CD4+ T cells by extraction with the QIAamp micro DNA kit. TCRdb re-called the PCR reads with MiXCR, one entry per CDR3 protein. The table has around 12,000 distinct CDR3 sequences, 53% seen once; the top ten hold about 28%. A word on this clonotype: The antigen remains unidentified.

Unmatched junction bases numbered 7, after V lost 6 bases and J lost 3 bases. The CDR3 has 14 residues. CDR1 is MNHEY, CDR2 SMNVEV, per germline (reference sequence). The V gene is TRBV27, the J gene TRBJ1-1, with 7 bases matching TRBD1. The sample was CD4+ T cells from blood, cultured in vitro. This TCR was recovered from a human donor who had recovered from COVID-19. The CDR3 bases are TGTGCCAGCAGGCGGACAGGCGGTTACACTGAAGCTTTCTTT. Amino acid sequence: CASRRTGGYTEAFF.